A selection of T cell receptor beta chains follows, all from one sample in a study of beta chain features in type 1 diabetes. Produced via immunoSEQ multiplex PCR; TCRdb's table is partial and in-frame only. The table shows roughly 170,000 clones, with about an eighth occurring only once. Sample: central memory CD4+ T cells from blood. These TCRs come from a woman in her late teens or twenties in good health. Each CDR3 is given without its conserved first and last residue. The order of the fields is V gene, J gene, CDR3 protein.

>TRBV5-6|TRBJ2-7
ASSSPTSDEQY
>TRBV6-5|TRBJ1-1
ASDRQGRGTEAF
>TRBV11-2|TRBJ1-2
ASGQNYGYT
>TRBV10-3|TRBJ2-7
AISDRDRGSYEQY
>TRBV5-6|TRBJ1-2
ASSFALSPGDDYGYT
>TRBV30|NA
AWSYAYEQY
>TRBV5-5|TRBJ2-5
ASSQDSVGETQY
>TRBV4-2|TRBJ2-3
ASSQVEGAFSTDTQY
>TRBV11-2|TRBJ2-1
ASSTDQGAKRYNEQF
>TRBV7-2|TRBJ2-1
ASSFTSYEQF
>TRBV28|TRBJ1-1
ASSLPHRPNTEAF
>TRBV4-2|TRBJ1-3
ASSQGNRGSGNTIY
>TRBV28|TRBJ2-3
ASSITSGRQAQY
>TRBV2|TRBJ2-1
ASSVQGYNEQF
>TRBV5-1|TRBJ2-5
ASSSGTPRETQY
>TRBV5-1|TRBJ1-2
ASSFHPTRDGYT
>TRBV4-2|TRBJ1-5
ASSQDVQGTQPQH
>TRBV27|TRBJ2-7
GSQQRIGSSYEQY
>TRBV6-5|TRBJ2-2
ASRSTSGRIGELF
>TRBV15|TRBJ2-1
ATSGETSGIEQF
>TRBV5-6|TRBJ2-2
ASSGTSGLPTGELF
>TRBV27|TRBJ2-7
ASSHGQGARYEQY
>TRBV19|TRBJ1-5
ASSPSVGQDLYSNQPQH
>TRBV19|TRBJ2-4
ASSSQAGGPGDIQY
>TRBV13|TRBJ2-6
ASSSTSGVNLRSGANVLT
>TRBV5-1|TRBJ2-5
ASSRDNPMVETQY
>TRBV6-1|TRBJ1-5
ASSFRVDQPQH
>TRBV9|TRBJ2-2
ASSVRGRANTGELF
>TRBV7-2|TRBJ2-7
ASSLDLDPYEQY
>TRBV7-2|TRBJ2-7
ASRVGLAGEQY
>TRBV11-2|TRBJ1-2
ASSLQGGYSGYT
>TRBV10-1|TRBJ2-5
ASSRGGYSPETQY
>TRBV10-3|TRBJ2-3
AISDPRTGSTDTQY
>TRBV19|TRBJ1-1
ASRDGQGGTEAF
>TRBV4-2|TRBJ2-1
ASSQLGGAPYNEQF
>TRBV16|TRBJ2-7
ASSQLYEQY
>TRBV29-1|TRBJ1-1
SALLGEAF
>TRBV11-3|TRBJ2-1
ASSLEEAREQF
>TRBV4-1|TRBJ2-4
ASSQDSGENIQY
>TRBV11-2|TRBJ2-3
ASSLLTSGRRDTQY
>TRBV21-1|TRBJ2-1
ASSKGNRVGETEQF
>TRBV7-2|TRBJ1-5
ASSQGGQGAYQPQH
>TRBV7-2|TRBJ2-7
ASTFWTGRDEQY
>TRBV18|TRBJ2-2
ASSSGTSNTGELF
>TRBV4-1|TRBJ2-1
ASSQEPGGGGLAEPGRF
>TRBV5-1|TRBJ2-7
ASRQTGTSVYEQY
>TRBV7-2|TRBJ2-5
ASSLAVGAKQETQY
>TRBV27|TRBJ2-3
ASSLTSGSSDTQY